This T cell receptor beta chain was recovered during a study of OX40 agonist ivuxolimab in advanced cancers. Some clones are missing from TCRdb's copy, which holds only in-frame ones; the method was immunoSEQ multiplex PCR. The sample holds roughly 60,000 clones, 85% seen once. V lost 8 bases, J lost 5 bases, and 15 bases stayed unmatched. In germline, CDR1 is LNHDA, CDR2 SQIVND (reference sequence). CDR3 length equals 16 residues. Sequencing was performed on CD4+ or CD8+ T cells sorted from blood, taken in a trial of the OX40 agonist ivuxolimab. V usage is TRBV19 and J usage is TRBJ2-7, with 10 bases that match TRBD1. The sequence came from an adult with an advanced solid tumor such as melanoma, head and neck, liver or kidney cancer. The DNA of the CDR3 is TGTGCCAGTCAACCCGACTCGGGACAGGGGTACCACGAGCAGTACTTC. It translates to CASQPDSGQGYHEQYF.